This is a list of T cell receptor beta chains from one sample in a study of blood T cell repertoires in COVID-19. Sequencing used immunoSEQ multiplex PCR; TCRdb keeps in-frame clones, though not all of them. The sample carries 150,000 or so clones, over 60% recorded once. Sequencing was performed on peripheral blood. Receptor source: a woman aged 50 to 60 with active or convalescent COVID-19. CDR3s include the opening cysteine and the closing phenylalanine or tryptophan. The D gene is left open where the match is weak. Clone size, where shown, is once, few, many, or a class for clones that have expanded.

d_call j_call v_call clone_size cdr3_nt cdr3_aa
- TRBJ2-5 TRBV18 - TGTGCCAGCTCACCAATAGGGGGAGAGACCCAGTACTTC CASSPIGGETQYF
- TRBJ2-5 TRBV6-5 once TGTGCCAGCAGTTACTCTGACAGAAGAGAGACCCAGTACTTC CASSYSDRRETQYF
TRBD1 TRBJ2-2 TRBV6-6 - TGTGCCAGCAGTCGGACAGGGGGCATCACCGGGGAGCTGTTTTTT CASSRTGGITGELFF
TRBD2 TRBJ2-3 TRBV7-8 - TGTGCCAGCAGACCCCCGGGACTAGCGGGGGGATCCACAGATACGCAGTATTTT CASRPPGLAGGSTDTQYF
- TRBJ1-2 TRBV10-3 - TGTGCCATCAGTGAGGCGTCCGACTATGGCTACACCTTC CAISEASDYGYTF
- TRBJ2-3 TRBV19 - TGTGCCAGTAGCCCCTTTTATAGCACAGATACGCAGTATTTT CASSPFYSTDTQYF
- TRBJ2-5 TRBV15 once TGTGCCACCAGCAGGGTTGTTGGGGGCAGTCGTGGGGAGACCCAGTACTTC CATSRVVGGSRGETQYF
TRBD1 TRBJ2-5 TRBV5-1 - TGCGCCAGCAGCTTCGGCGACAGGGGGGACCAAGAGACCCAGTACTTC CASSFGDRGDQETQYF
- TRBJ1-1 TRBV6-5 - TGTGCCAGCAGTTACTCTTATGGACTCCAGAACACTGAAGCTTTCTTT CASSYSYGLQNTEAFF
- TRBJ2-7 TRBV28 once TGTGCCAGCACCCCAGCCAGAGGGCTTCCCTACGAGCAGTACTTC CASTPARGLPYEQYF